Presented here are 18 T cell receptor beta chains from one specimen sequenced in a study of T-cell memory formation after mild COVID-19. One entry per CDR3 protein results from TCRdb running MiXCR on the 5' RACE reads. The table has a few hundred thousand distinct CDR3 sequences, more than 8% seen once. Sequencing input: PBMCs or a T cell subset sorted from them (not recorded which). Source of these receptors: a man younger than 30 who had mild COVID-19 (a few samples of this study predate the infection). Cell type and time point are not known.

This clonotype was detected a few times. CDR3 in DNA: TGCGCCAGCAGCAACGGACGGAGCCAAAACTATGGCTACACCTTC. It translates to CASSNGRSQNYGYTF. This chain joins TRBV5-1 and TRBJ1-2; D call uncertain. The ends were cut back, 4 bases at V and 2 bases at J, with 15 bases in the middle. Germline V gene lookup returns CDR1 SGHRS and CDR2 YFSETQ. This CDR3 has 15 residues.

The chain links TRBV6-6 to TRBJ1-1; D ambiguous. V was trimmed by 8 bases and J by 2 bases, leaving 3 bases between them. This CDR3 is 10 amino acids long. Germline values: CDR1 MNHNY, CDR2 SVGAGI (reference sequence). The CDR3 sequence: CASENTEAFF. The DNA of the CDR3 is TGTGCCAGCGAAAACACTGAAGCTTTCTTT.

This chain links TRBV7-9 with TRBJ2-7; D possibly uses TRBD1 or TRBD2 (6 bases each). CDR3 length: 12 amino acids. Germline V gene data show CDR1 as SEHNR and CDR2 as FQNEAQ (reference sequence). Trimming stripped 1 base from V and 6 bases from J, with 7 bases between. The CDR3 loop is CASSLEGGEQYV. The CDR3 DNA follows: TGTGCCAGCAGCTTAGAGGGGGGCGAGCAGTACGTC.

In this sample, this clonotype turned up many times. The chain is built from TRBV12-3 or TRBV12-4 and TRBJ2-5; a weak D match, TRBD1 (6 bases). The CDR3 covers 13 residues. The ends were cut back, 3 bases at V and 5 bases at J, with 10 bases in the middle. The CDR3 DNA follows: TGTGCCAGCAGTTTGAACACAGGGGAGACCCAGTACTTC. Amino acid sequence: CASSLNTGETQYF.

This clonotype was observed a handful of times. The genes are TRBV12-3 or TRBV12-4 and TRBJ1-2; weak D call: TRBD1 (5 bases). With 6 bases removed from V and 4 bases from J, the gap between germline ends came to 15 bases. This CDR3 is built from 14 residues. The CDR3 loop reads CASRGTAGGYGYTF. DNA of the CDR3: TGTGCCAGCAGGGGGACCGCCGGAGGCTATGGCTACACCTTC.

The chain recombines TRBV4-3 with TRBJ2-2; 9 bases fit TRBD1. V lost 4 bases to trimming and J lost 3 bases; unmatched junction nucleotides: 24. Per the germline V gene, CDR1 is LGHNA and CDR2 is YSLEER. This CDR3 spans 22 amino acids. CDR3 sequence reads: CASSLFITGTGTSSGDTGELFF. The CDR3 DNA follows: TGCGCCAGCAGCCTATTTATAACCGGGACAGGGACTTCCTCGGGGGACACCGGGGAGCTGTTTTTT.

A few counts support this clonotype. The CDR3 DNA is TGTGCCAGCAGTGGAGCGGGGACTAAAGAGACCCAGTACTTC. Its protein product is CASSGAGTKETQYF. The rearrangement joins TRBV2 to TRBJ2-5; TRBD2 aligns across 7 bases. The ends lost 4 bases at V and 3 bases at J; junction bases unmatched: 5. The CDR3 covers 14 residues. Looked up from germline, CDR1 is SNHLY and CDR2 is FYNNEI.

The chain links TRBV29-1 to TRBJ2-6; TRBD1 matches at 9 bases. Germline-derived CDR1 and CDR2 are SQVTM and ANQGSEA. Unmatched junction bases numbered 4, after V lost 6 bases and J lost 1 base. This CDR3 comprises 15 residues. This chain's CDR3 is CSVSGTGSGANVLTF. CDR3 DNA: TGCAGCGTCAGCGGGACAGGGTCTGGGGCCAACGTCCTGACTTTC.

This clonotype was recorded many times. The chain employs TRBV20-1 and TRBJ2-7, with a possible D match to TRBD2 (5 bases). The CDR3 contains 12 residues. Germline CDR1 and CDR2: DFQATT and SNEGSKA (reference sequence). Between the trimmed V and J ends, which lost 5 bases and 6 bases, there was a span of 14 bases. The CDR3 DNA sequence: TGCAGTGCTTCGGGTAGCGAGGCCGAGCAGTACTTC. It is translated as CSASGSEAEQYF.

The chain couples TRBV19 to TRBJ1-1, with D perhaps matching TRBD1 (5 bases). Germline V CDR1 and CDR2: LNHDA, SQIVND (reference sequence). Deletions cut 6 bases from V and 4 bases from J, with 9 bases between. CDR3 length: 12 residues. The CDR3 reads CASRAGITEAFF. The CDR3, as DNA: TGTGCCAGTAGAGCAGGGATCACTGAAGCTTTCTTT.

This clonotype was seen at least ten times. CDR3 coding DNA: TGTGCCGTAGGACGGCAGGGCCCTCAAGAGACCCAGTACTTC. Translating gives CAVGRQGPQETQYF. The chain carries TRBV7-9 and TRBJ2-5; TRBD1 might be the D (5 bases). The V end was cut by 11 bases, the J end by 2 bases, with 18 bases between. The germline V gene has CDR1 SEHNR and CDR2 FQNEAQ (reference sequence). CDR3 length: 14 amino acids. Full variable domain (remainder filled in from reference TRBV7-9 and TRBJ2-5): DTGVSQNPRHKITKRGQNVTFRCDPISEHNRLYWYRQTLGQGPEFLTYFQNEAQLEKSRLLSDRFSAERPKGSFSTLEIQRTEQGDSAMYLCAVGRQGPQETQYFGPGTRLLVL.

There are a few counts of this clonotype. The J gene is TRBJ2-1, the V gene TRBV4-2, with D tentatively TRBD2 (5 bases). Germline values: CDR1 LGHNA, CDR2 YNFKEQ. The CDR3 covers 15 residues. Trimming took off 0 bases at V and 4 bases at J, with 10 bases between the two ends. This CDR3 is CASSQDRLAYNEQFF. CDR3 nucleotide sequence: TGTGCCAGCAGCCAAGATAGGCTAGCATACAATGAGCAGTTCTTC.

In DNA, the CDR3 is TGTGCCAGCAGCCTGGGTGCCGGCTACGAGCAGTACGTC. It yields the protein CASSLGAGYEQYV. The genes are TRBV7-8 and TRBJ2-7; no firm D call. The CDR3 covers 13 residues. CDR1 is SGHVS and CDR2 is FQNEAQ in the germline V gene. Trimming cost V 5 bases and J 3 bases, with 11 bases left between them.

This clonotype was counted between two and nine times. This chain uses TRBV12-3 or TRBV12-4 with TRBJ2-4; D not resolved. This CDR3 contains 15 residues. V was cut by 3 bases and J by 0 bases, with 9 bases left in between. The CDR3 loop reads CASSFKRQAKNIQYF. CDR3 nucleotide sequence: TGTGCCAGCAGTTTCAAGAGACAAGCCAAAAACATTCAGTACTTC.

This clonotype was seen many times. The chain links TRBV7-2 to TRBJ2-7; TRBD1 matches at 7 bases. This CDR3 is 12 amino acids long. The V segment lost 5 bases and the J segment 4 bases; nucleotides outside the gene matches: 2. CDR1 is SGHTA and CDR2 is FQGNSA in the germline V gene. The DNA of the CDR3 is TGTGCCAGCAGCCTGACAGGGTACGAGCAGTACTTC. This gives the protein CASSLTGYEQYF. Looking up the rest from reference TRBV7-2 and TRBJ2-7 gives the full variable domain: GAGVSQSPSNKVTEKGKDVELRCDPISGHTALYWYRQSLGQGLEFLIYFQGNSAPDKSGLPSDRFSAERTGGSVSTLTIQRTQQEDSAVYLCASSLTGYEQYFGPGTRLTVT.

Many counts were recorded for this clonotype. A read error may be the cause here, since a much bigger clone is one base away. For the CDR3, the DNA is TGCGCCAGCAGCCAAGACGGGAACACTGAAGCTTTCTTT. Its protein product is CASSQDGNTEAFF. The V call is TRBV4-1, the J call TRBJ1-1, with unresolved D. Germline assignment: CDR1 MGHRA and CDR2 YSYEKL. V gave up 0 bases and J gave up 1 base, with 3 bases separating them. This CDR3 has 13 amino acids.

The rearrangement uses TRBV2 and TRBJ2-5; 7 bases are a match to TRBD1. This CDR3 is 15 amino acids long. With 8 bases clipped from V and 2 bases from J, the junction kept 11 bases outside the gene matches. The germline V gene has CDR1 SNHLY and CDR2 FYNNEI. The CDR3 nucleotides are TGTGCCAGCGGCTACTCGACAGGGCGGCAAGAGACCCAGTACTTC. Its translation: CASGYSTGRQETQYF.

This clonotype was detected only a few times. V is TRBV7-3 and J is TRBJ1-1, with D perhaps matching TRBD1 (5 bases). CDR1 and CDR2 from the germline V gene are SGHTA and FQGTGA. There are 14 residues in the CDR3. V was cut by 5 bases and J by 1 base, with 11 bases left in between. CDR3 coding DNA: TGTGCCAGCAGCGCAGACAGTGGGAACACTGAAGCTTTCTTT. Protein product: CASSADSGNTEAFF.